The 5 T cell receptor beta chains below come from one sample, sequenced in a study of molecular identifiers for immune sequencing clone quantification. Using its own MiXCR run on the PCR reads, TCRdb lists one record per CDR3 protein. The data hold 85,000 to 130,000 distinct CDR3 sequences, with 35% to 40% observed a single time. The sequenced material came from naive CD8+ T cells from blood, with Jurkat cell RNA spiked in. Described subset: FACS-sorted CD8+CD4-CCR7+CD45RA+ naive T cells. The receptors stem from a human donor in good health. Some libraries in this study had Jurkat cell RNA spiked in.

This clonotype was observed a few times. At one boundary the junction diverges from the germline segment, which might be a read error. The gene calls are TRBV6-5 and TRBJ2-7; D is tentatively TRBD1 or TRBD2 (5 bases each). This CDR3 has 13 amino acids. Germline CDR1 is MNHEY and CDR2 is SVGAGI. Here the CDR3 DNA reads TGTGCCAGCAGTTACTCGATGGCCGGGACGAAGTGCTTC. Amino acids: CASSYSMAGTKCF.

This clonotype was recorded many times. The J gene is TRBJ1-1, the V gene TRBV6-2 or TRBV6-3; a weak D match, TRBD1 (6 bases). The germline V gene encodes CDR1 MNHEY and CDR2 SVGEGT. This CDR3 has 13 residues. The germline V and J ends were trimmed by 6 bases and 3 bases, with 11 bases remaining between them. This CDR3 reads CASRQGLDTEAFF. The CDR3 DNA follows: TGTGCCAGCAGACAGGGACTGGACACTGAAGCTTTCTTT.

Note on this clonotype: A read error may explain this, as a much larger clone is one base away. The V call is TRBV5-6, the J call TRBJ2-7, with D possibly being TRBD1 (5 bases). Germline CDR1 and CDR2: SGHDT and YYEEEE. Trimming left V 4 bases short and J 4 bases short, with 9 bases between. The CDR3 loop spans 12 amino acids. Here the CDR3 reads CASSAGLYEQYF. CDR3 DNA: TGTGCCAGCAGCGCAGGGTTGTACGAGCAGTACTTC.

The rearrangement links TRBV13 to TRBJ2-7; 9 bases are shared with TRBD1. Per germline, CDR1 PRHDT and CDR2 FYEKMQ (reference sequence). The CDR3 is made up of 13 amino acids. Losses at the gene ends were 5 bases for V and 3 bases for J; bases not matched to a gene: 2. CDR3 region: CASSEDRGYEQYF. The CDR3 DNA reads TGTGCCAGCAGCGAGGACAGGGGCTACGAGCAGTACTTC.

This clonotype has a single count. This chain uses TRBV18 with TRBJ2-1; TRBD2 is a possible D gene (5 bases). The CDR3 is 15 residues long. Trimming cost V 0 bases and J 3 bases, with 9 bases left between them. Germline CDR1 KGHSH, CDR2 LQKENI. The CDR3 coding sequence is TGTGCCAGCTCACCACCGGCCGGGGACTACAATGAGCAGTTCTTC. Residues: CASSPPAGDYNEQFF.